The source of this T cell receptor (beta chain) is a study of T cells after yellow fever vaccination. Overall study findings and caveats: Most clones from primary vaccination resurfaced after the booster (nearly 97% CD4, approximately 88% CD8). Abundant clonotypes from the bulk population could have been carried over as contaminants into FACS-sorted repertoires.

The germline V and J ends were trimmed by 4 bases and 3 bases, with 13 bases remaining between them. There are 15 residues in the CDR3. Per the germline V gene, CDR1 is LGHNA and CDR2 is YNFKEQ. For TCR, cDNA came from 5'RACE template switching, which added a universal primer site and UMIs. TCRdb analysed the 5' RACE reads with MiXCR anew, one entry per CDR3 protein. The repertoire holds 550,000 to 750,000 distinct CDR3 sequences, with approximately 15% as singletons. Of note for this clonotype: Its antigen is not known.

The J gene is TRBJ2-4, the V gene TRBV4-2; the D gene is possibly TRBD2 (5 bases). The specimen was PBMCs, collected on the day of the yellow fever booster vaccination. This receptor was identified in a man under 40 who received the YFV17D yellow fever vaccine. CDR3 sequence (DNA): TGTGCCAGCAGCCCCGGAGAGGGCCTCAAAAACATTCAGTACTTC. It is translated as CASSPGEGLKNIQYF.